This passage covers 29 T cell receptor beta chains from one sample sequenced in a study of blood T cell repertoires in COVID-19. Some clones are missing from TCRdb's copy, which holds only in-frame ones; the method was immunoSEQ multiplex PCR. The sample lists some 100,000 clones, over 75% seen once, with over 10% in the top ten. Sequencing used peripheral blood. These receptors were taken from a human donor in a cohort sampled during active COVID-19.

The V and J genes are TRBV3-1 (or the pseudogene TRBV3-2) and TRBJ2-1, with TRBD2 matching over 12 bases. The CDR3 runs to 16 residues. V gave up 4 bases and J gave up 8 bases; unmatched junction bases: 9. CDR1 LGHDT and CDR2 YNNKEL come from the germline V gene (reference sequence). The CDR3 nucleotides read TGTGCCAGCAGCCGCTTGACTAGCGGGAGTCGCGATGAGCAGTTCTTC. Translated: CASSRLTSGSRDEQFF.

The chain has TRBV12-1 and TRBJ1-6; the table's TRBD1 call for D was not verified on the DNA. TRBV12-1 is recorded as a pseudogene. The CDR3 contains 21 residues. The CDR3 coding sequence is TGTGCCAGCAGCTTTGGCTTCCCAATTAGGTTCCAGGGCCCCTATAATTCACCCCTCCACTTT. Amino acids: CASSFGFPIRFQGPYNSPLHF.

This chain uses TRBV6-6 with TRBJ1-2; D gene unclear. Trimming left V 6 bases short and J 4 bases short, with 15 bases between. The CDR3 has 14 amino acids. The germline V gene encodes CDR1 MNHNY and CDR2 SVGAGI (reference sequence). CDR3 amino acids: CASSPDPGSYGYTF. In DNA form, the CDR3 reads TGTGCCAGCAGCCCGGATCCGGGGAGCTATGGCTACACCTTC.

The V and J genes are TRBV6-2 or TRBV6-3 and TRBJ1-1; perhaps TRBD1 as D (6 bases). Germline V gene data show CDR1 as MNHEY and CDR2 as SVGEGT. The V gene lost 4 bases and the J gene lost 4 bases, with 13 bases spanning the gap. The CDR3 spans 14 residues. CDR3 nucleotides: TGTGCCAGCAGTTTCAAACAGGGTCTCACTGAAGCTTTCTTT. Protein product: CASSFKQGLTEAFF.

The chain carries TRBV4-1 and TRBJ2-3, with 8 bases lining up with TRBD2. Trimming took 3 bases from V and 2 from J; bases not matched to a gene: 7. The CDR3 is 16 residues long. In germline, CDR1 is MGHRA, CDR2 YSYEKL. In nucleotides, the CDR3 is TGCGCCAGCAGCCACCCCGGGACTAGGCTCACAGATACGCAGTATTTT. This gives the protein CASSHPGTRLTDTQYF.

The V gene is TRBV6-5, the J gene TRBJ1-1, with 7 bases matching TRBD1. After removal of 2 bases from V and 5 bases from J, the junction contained 5 bases not matched to a gene. This CDR3 contains 14 residues. From germline, CDR1 is MNHEY and CDR2 SVGAGI. The CDR3 loop reads CASSYRTGVTEAFF. The CDR3 nucleotides read TGTGCCAGCAGTTACCGCACAGGGGTGACTGAAGCTTTCTTT.

The V call is TRBV5-4, the J call TRBJ1-2, with D perhaps matching TRBD1 (6 bases). Germline V gives CDR1 SGHNT, CDR2 YYREEE (reference sequence). V dropped 6 bases and J dropped 8 bases, with 14 bases sitting between them. CDR3 length: 12 amino acids. The chain's CDR3 is CASTSTGLGYTF. The CDR3 nucleotides read TGTGCCAGCACTTCAACAGGGTTGGGCTACACCTTC. Combining the CDR3 with reference TRBV5-4 and TRBJ1-2 gives the whole variable domain ETGVTQSPTHLIKTRGQQVTLRCSSQSGHNTVSWYQQALGQGPQFIFQYYREEENGRGNFPPRFSGLQFPNYSSELNVNALELDDSALYLCASTSTGLGYTFGSGTRLTVV.

The chain combines TRBV11-2 with TRBJ2-7, with a possible D match to TRBD1 (6 bases). The ends were cut back, 3 bases at V and 0 bases at J, with 12 bases in the middle. From germline, CDR1 is SGHAT and CDR2 FQNNGV. The CDR3 runs 15 residues. The DNA of the CDR3 is TGTGCCAGCAGCTTCACGGGACAAAGCTCCTACGAGCAGTACTTC. Protein sequence: CASSFTGQSSYEQYF.

V is TRBV7-6 and J is TRBJ1-2; D is unclear. The V end was cut by 3 bases, the J end by 2 bases, with 13 bases between. Germline CDR1 is SGHVS and CDR2 is FNYEAQ. The CDR3 consists of 15 residues. The CDR3 region has the DNA TGTGCCAGCAGCTTCGATCCGACGGGAAACTATGGCTACACCTTC. It specifies CASSFDPTGNYGYTF. The full variable domain, its missing parts supplied by reference TRBV7-6 and TRBJ1-2, is GAGVSQSPRYKVTKRGQDVALRCDPISGHVSLYWYRQALGQGPEFLTYFNYEAQQDKSGLPNDRFSAERPEGSISTLTIQRTEQRDSAMYRCASSFDPTGNYGYTFGSGTRLTVV.

The V gene is TRBV2, the J gene TRBJ2-1, with TRBD2 identical over 13 bases. Trimming removed 4 bases from V and 6 bases from J; junction bases left unmatched: 6. The germline V gene has CDR1 SNHLY and CDR2 FYNNEI. The CDR3 totals 16 residues. In DNA, the CDR3 is TGTGCCAGCAGTGCCCCAACTAGCGGGAGGGTCAATGAGCAGTTCTTC. It translates to CASSAPTSGRVNEQFF.

The chain couples TRBV18 to TRBJ2-1, with 10 bases that match TRBD2. The CDR3 length is 18 residues. Germline-derived CDR1 and CDR2 are KGHSH and LQKENI. V trimming: 6 bases; J trimming: 7 bases; junction bases outside the gene matches: 18. The CDR3 region has the DNA TGTGCCAGCTCTCTAACCCAGGGAGCGGGGGGGCCCGTAAATGAGCAGTTCTTC. Its translation: CASSLTQGAGGPVNEQFF. Filled out from reference TRBV18 and TRBJ2-1, the complete variable domain reads NAGVMQNPRHLVRRRGQEARLRCSPMKGHSHVYWYRQLPEEGLKFMVYLQKENIIDESGMPKERFSAEFPKEGPSILRIQQVVRGDSAAYFCASSLTQGAGGPVNEQFFGPGTRLTVL.

V usage is TRBV6-2 or TRBV6-3 and J usage is TRBJ2-1; 7 bases agree with TRBD1. The V and J ends lost 2 bases and 3 bases, in that order; junction bases with no gene match: 4. The CDR3 spans 15 residues. Per the germline V gene, CDR1 is MNHEY and CDR2 is SVGEGT. CDR3 coding DNA: TGTGCCAGCAGTTACGAAGGGACAGACTACAATGAGCAGTTCTTC. As protein: CASSYEGTDYNEQFF.

The chain couples TRBV24-1 to TRBJ1-2; 7 bases match TRBD1. The CDR3 is made up of 15 amino acids. The V gene's germline CDR1 is KGHDR and CDR2 SFDVKD. The V gene end was trimmed by 4 bases and the J gene end by 4 bases; junction bases not matched to a gene: 8. This CDR3 is CATSDSRQGSYGYTF. Here the CDR3 DNA reads TGTGCCACCAGTGACTCAAGACAGGGCTCCTATGGCTACACCTTC.

This chain joins TRBV2 and TRBJ1-1; D gene ambiguous. This CDR3 has 14 amino acids. The V end lost 6 bases, the J end lost 1 base, and 12 bases lay between the germline ends. CDR1 is SNHLY and CDR2 is FYNNEI in the germline V gene. The CDR3 coding sequence is TGTGCCAGCAGCGGAGTATCTTGGAACACTGAAGCTTTCTTT. It encodes CASSGVSWNTEAFF.

The V and J genes are TRBV19 and TRBJ1-2; 7 bases fit TRBD1. This CDR3 region has 13 residues. CDR1 LNHDA and CDR2 SQIVND come from the germline V gene (reference sequence). The trim removed 5 bases at V and 9 bases at J, leaving 9 bases unmatched. Here the CDR3 reads CASSFTGERSYTF. The CDR3 DNA sequence: TGTGCCAGTAGTTTCACAGGGGAGAGGAGCTACACCTTC. Supplemented by reference TRBV19 and TRBJ1-2, the full variable domain reads DGGITQSPKYLFRKEGQNVTLSCEQNLNHDAMYWYRQDPGQGLRLIYYSQIVNDFQKGDIAEGYSVSREKKESFPLTVTSAQKNPTAFYLCASSFTGERSYTFGSGTRLTVV.

The rearrangement links TRBV9 to TRBJ2-1; D call uncertain. Germline V gives CDR1 SGDLS, CDR2 YYNGEE. The CDR3 totals 15 residues. Trimming pared 4 bases from V and 3 bases from J, leaving 14 bases between. The CDR3 loop is CASSTRGGHYNEQFF. As DNA, the CDR3 is TGTGCCAGCAGCACCCGAGGCGGTCACTACAATGAGCAGTTCTTC.

This sequence joins TRBV5-4 and TRBJ2-3, with 7 bases identical to TRBD2. The germline gives CDR1 SGHNT, CDR2 YYREEE (reference sequence). The CDR3 covers 14 residues. V was clipped by 6 bases and J by 6 bases; unmatched bases: 10. The DNA for the CDR3 is TGTGCCAGCACGGGGCGCGGGAGTGTGGATACGCAGTATTTT. Translating gives CASTGRGSVDTQYF.

V and J are TRBV12-5 and TRBJ2-5; 9 nucleotides agree with TRBD1. The CDR3 has 15 residues. Per the germline V gene, CDR1 is LGHNT and CDR2 is FRNRAP. Trimming took 6 bases from V and 0 from J; bases not matched to a gene: 5. The CDR3 sequence is CASGRGTGNQETQYF. CDR3 nucleotides: TGTGCTAGTGGCCGCGGGACAGGGAACCAAGAGACCCAGTACTTC.

In its sample, this clone was seen once. The V gene is TRBV5-1, the J gene TRBJ1-6; D not certain. The V end was cut by 6 bases, the J end by 7 bases, with 23 bases between. Germline loops: CDR1 SGHRS, CDR2 YFSETQ. The CDR3 sequence is 17 residues long. In DNA form, the CDR3 reads TGCGCCAGCACGAATAGCCTCCGGGGTGTAGAAAATTCACCCCTCCACTTT. Translation: CASTNSLRGVENSPLHF.

The V call is TRBV9, the J call TRBJ2-1; 9 nucleotides align to TRBD1. Germline loops: CDR1 SGDLS, CDR2 YYNGEE. CDR3 size: 16 residues. The trim removed 4 bases at V and 10 bases at J, leaving 15 bases unmatched. The CDR3 loop is CASSQGGTGYLQEQFF. The CDR3 DNA sequence: TGTGCCAGCAGCCAGGGGGGGACAGGGTATTTACAGGAGCAGTTCTTC.

The rearrangement joins TRBV15 to TRBJ2-3; no firm D call. V was clipped by 0 bases and J by 5 bases, with 15 bases between them. Germline CDR1 is LNHNV and CDR2 is YYDKDF (reference sequence). CDR3 size: 16 residues. The CDR3, as DNA: TGTGCCACCAGCAGAGATCCGGCGCGGTTGGGAGATACGCAGTATTTT. It codes for CATSRDPARLGDTQYF.

This clone has a single count. The J gene is TRBJ2-7, the V gene TRBV18; D is unresolved. The CDR3 is made up of 13 amino acids. Trimming took off 3 bases at V and 5 bases at J, with 11 bases between the two ends. Germline V CDR1 and CDR2: KGHSH, LQKENI. Here the CDR3 DNA reads TGTGCCAGCTCACCTCCGGTCCCCCACGAGCAGTACTTC. It specifies CASSPPVPHEQYF.

The chain couples TRBV18 to TRBJ2-3, with TRBD1 matching over 7 bases. The CDR3 contains 18 residues. In germline, CDR1 is KGHSH, CDR2 LQKENI. V trimming: 2 bases; J trimming: 2 bases; junction bases outside the gene matches: 13. The CDR3 protein is CASSPMERTGLNTDTQYF. The CDR3, as DNA: TGTGCCAGCTCACCAATGGAAAGGACAGGCCTCAACACAGATACGCAGTATTTT.

The V gene is TRBV11-2, the J gene TRBJ1-5, with 7 nucleotides matching TRBD1. Germline V gives CDR1 SGHAT, CDR2 FQNNGV. CDR3 length equals 16 residues. V lost 2 bases and J lost 7; bases outside the gene matches: 11. CDR3 coding DNA: TGTGCCAGCAGCTTAACGGGGCGACAGGGAGACCAGCCCCAGCATTTT. Encoded protein: CASSLTGRQGDQPQHF. The full variable domain, rest sourced from reference TRBV11-2 and TRBJ1-5, is EAGVAQSPRYKIIEKRQSVAFWCNPISGHATLYWYQQILGQGPKLLIQFQNNGVVDDSQLPKDRFSAERLKGVDSTLKIQPAKLEDSAVYLCASSLTGRQGDQPQHFGDGTRLSIL.

The rearrangement joins TRBV19 to TRBJ2-2, with 7 bases aligning to TRBD1. Germline V lookup: CDR1 LNHDA, CDR2 SQIVND (reference sequence). V was pared by 0 bases and J by 5 bases, with 6 bases of the junction left unmatched. CDR3 length: 16 residues. The CDR3 DNA reads TGTGCCAGTAGTATAGACAGGGGGAAGATGACCGGGGAGCTGTTTTTT. Translating gives CASSIDRGKMTGELFF. The entire variable domain, with the rest obtained from reference TRBV19 and TRBJ2-2, is as follows: DGGITQSPKYLFRKEGQNVTLSCEQNLNHDAMYWYRQDPGQGLRLIYYSQIVNDFQKGDIAEGYSVSREKKESFPLTVTSAQKNPTAFYLCASSIDRGKMTGELFFGEGSRLTVL.

This chain joins TRBV6-2 or TRBV6-3 and TRBJ2-5; 12 bases align to TRBD2. CDR1 and CDR2 from the germline V gene are MNHEY and SVGEGT. This CDR3 spans 14 amino acids. The V and J ends lost 6 bases and 5 bases, in that order; junction bases with no gene match: 4. For the CDR3, the DNA is TGTGCCAGCAGCCGACTAGCGGGGGTTGAGACCCAGTACTTC. It codes for CASSRLAGVETQYF.

This clone was seen a handful of times. The rearrangement links TRBV7-9 to TRBJ2-3; 9 nucleotides match TRBD1. The CDR3 is 14 residues long. With 7 bases clipped from V and 0 bases from J, the junction kept 2 bases outside the gene matches. Germline values: CDR1 SEHNR, CDR2 FQNEAQ (reference sequence). The CDR3 bases are TGTGCCAGCACCGGGACAGGGAGCACAGATACGCAGTATTTT. Translating it yields CASTGTGSTDTQYF.

The V call is TRBV19, the J call TRBJ2-5; TRBD2 might be the D (5 bases). CDR1 LNHDA and CDR2 SQIVND come from the germline V gene (reference sequence). The CDR3 length is 15 residues. V lost 5 bases and J lost 3, with 16 bases in between. CDR3: CASSSTGRGEETQYF. The CDR3 coding sequence is TGTGCCAGTAGTTCAACCGGACGGGGAGAAGAGACCCAGTACTTC.

The chain joins TRBV18 to TRBJ1-2, with D perhaps matching TRBD1 (6 bases). The CDR3 length is 15 residues. V lost 4 bases and J lost 2, with 14 bases in between. The V gene's germline CDR1 is KGHSH and CDR2 LQKENI. The CDR3 reads CASSLSRGQNYGYTF. The CDR3 coding sequence is TGTGCCAGCTCACTTTCTCGGGGACAAAACTATGGCTACACCTTC. The full variable domain, rest sourced from reference TRBV18 and TRBJ1-2, is NAGVMQNPRHLVRRRGQEARLRCSPMKGHSHVYWYRQLPEEGLKFMVYLQKENIIDESGMPKERFSAEFPKEGPSILRIQQVVRGDSAAYFCASSLSRGQNYGYTFGSGTRLTVV.